The 15 T cell receptor beta chains in this list originate from one sample, sequenced in a study of OX40 agonist ivuxolimab in advanced cancers. Method: immunoSEQ multiplex PCR; TCRdb's copy keeps in-frame clones and lacks some. The sample lists tens of thousands of clones; approximately 90% were seen once. Here the sequenced sample was CD4+ or CD8+ T cells sorted from blood, taken in a trial of the OX40 agonist ivuxolimab. These receptor sequences come from an adult with an advanced solid tumor such as melanoma, head and neck, liver or kidney cancer.

V is TRBV7-9 and J is TRBJ2-3; the D gene is possibly TRBD1 (6 bases). The CDR3 spans 14 residues. Trimming stripped 3 bases from V and 3 bases from J, with 10 bases between. Germline loops: CDR1 SEHNR, CDR2 FQNEAQ (reference sequence). For the CDR3, the DNA is TGTGCCAGCAGCTTCCAGGGGCGAACAGATACGCAGTATTTT. Translated, it gives CASSFQGRTDTQYF. The full variable domain, its missing parts supplied by reference TRBV7-9 and TRBJ2-3, is DTGVSQNPRHKITKRGQNVTFRCDPISEHNRLYWYRQTLGQGPEFLTYFQNEAQLEKSRLLSDRFSAERPKGSFSTLEIQRTEQGDSAMYLCASSFQGRTDTQYFGPGTRLTVL.

The J gene is TRBJ2-4, the V gene TRBV6-5; D ambiguous. The V gene's germline CDR1 is MNHEY and CDR2 SVGAGI. V was trimmed by 3 bases and J by 7 bases, leaving 16 bases between them. This CDR3 contains 15 residues. CDR3 protein: CASSYQSAPSNIQYF. The CDR3 DNA sequence: TGTGCCAGCAGTTATCAGAGTGCCCCTTCGAACATTCAGTACTTC.

This rearrangement joins TRBV18 to TRBJ2-7, with a weak D call TRBD2 (5 bases). The germline CDR1 and CDR2 sequences are KGHSH and LQKENI. V was trimmed by 6 bases and J by 5 bases, leaving 17 bases between them. The CDR3 has 14 residues. The CDR3: CASSPRGGPDEQYF. CDR3 nucleotide sequence: TGTGCCAGCTCCCCCCGGGGTGGCCCAGACGAGCAGTACTTC.

The chain recombines TRBV6-1 with TRBJ1-1; no clear D. The germline V gene encodes CDR1 MNHNS and CDR2 SASEGT. This CDR3 is 13 amino acids long. Trimming removed 1 base at V and 5 bases at J, with 8 bases between. The CDR3 bases are TGTGCCAGCAGTGAAGAGGGAAGGACTGAAGCTTTCTTT. It codes for CASSEEGRTEAFF.

The chain carries TRBV2 and TRBJ2-7, with a weak D call TRBD1 (5 bases). This CDR3 comprises 15 residues. Germline values: CDR1 SNHLY, CDR2 FYNNEI. V lost 4 bases and J 2 bases, leaving 15 bases between the germline ends. The CDR3 spells CASSAETATAYEQYF. For the CDR3, the DNA is TGTGCCAGCAGTGCTGAGACAGCTACCGCCTACGAGCAGTACTTC.

This clone was recorded a few times. The chain combines TRBV4-1 with TRBJ1-5, with 8 bases fitting TRBD1. The CDR3 spans 15 residues. The germline CDR1 and CDR2 sequences are MGHRA and YSYEKL. V dropped 4 bases and J dropped 4; count of bases not matched to a gene: 6. The CDR3 DNA is TGCGCCAGCAGCCTAGACAGGGGCTCGAATCAGCCCCAGCATTTT. Its translation: CASSLDRGSNQPQHF.

V gene TRBV6-1 combines with J gene TRBJ2-7; D perhaps matches TRBD1 (7 bases). The V gene's germline CDR1 is MNHNS and CDR2 SASEGT. The CDR3 totals 17 residues. Trimming left V 0 bases short and J 3 bases short, with 18 bases between. The CDR3 DNA reads as TGTGCCAGCAGTGAAGCAACGGAGGGACAGACATTCTACGAGCAGTACTTC. It is translated as CASSEATEGQTFYEQYF.

The V and J genes are TRBV5-4 and TRBJ1-2; D possibly corresponds to TRBD1 (5 bases). Germline loops: CDR1 SGHNT, CDR2 YYREEE (reference sequence). The V and J ends lost 4 bases and 2 bases respectively, with 12 bases between them. The CDR3 consists of 14 residues. In nucleotides, the CDR3 is TGTGCCAGCAGCCCTGGGGGGGGAAACTATGGCTACACCTTC. Residues: CASSPGGGNYGYTF.

A single count supports this clone. The chain uses TRBV19 and TRBJ2-7; TRBD1 might be the D (6 bases). Between the trimmed V and J ends, which lost 7 bases and 3 bases, there was a span of 19 bases. There are 15 residues in the CDR3. Germline V gives CDR1 LNHDA, CDR2 SQIVND (reference sequence). The CDR3 DNA follows: TGTGCCAGTAAGAAACGCGGGCAGGGGAGCTACGAGCAGTACTTC. Encoded protein: CASKKRGQGSYEQYF.

In regard to this clone: In the same sample, other DNA sequences code for this CDR3. The chain combines TRBV6-5 with TRBJ2-7, with 9 positions matching TRBD1. The CDR3 is 14 amino acids. Losses at the gene ends were 6 bases for V and 6 bases for J; bases not matched to a gene: 9. Germline V lookup: CDR1 MNHEY, CDR2 SVGAGI. CDR3 amino acids: CASSSGTGNAEQYF. In nucleotides, the CDR3 is TGTGCCAGCAGCTCTGGGACAGGGAATGCCGAGCAGTACTTC.

The chain combines TRBV15 with TRBJ1-6, with unresolved D. From germline, CDR1 is LNHNV and CDR2 YYDKDF (reference sequence). CDR3 size: 16 residues. Trimming removed 3 bases from V and 4 bases from J, with 13 bases in between. DNA for the CDR3: TGTGCCACCAGCAGTGGACGGAACCCTTATAATTCACCCCTCCACTTT. Translated: CATSSGRNPYNSPLHF.

This chain joins TRBV10-1 and TRBJ2-4; possibly TRBD2 for D (6 bases). CDR3 length equals 14 residues. Germline V gives CDR1 WNHNN, CDR2 SYGVQD (reference sequence). V was cut by 3 bases and J by 8 bases, with 14 bases left in between. This CDR3 is CASSDSDWEDIQYF. As DNA, the CDR3 is TGCGCCAGCAGTGATTCGGACTGGGAGGACATTCAGTACTTC.

The genes are TRBV10-1 and TRBJ1-1; D is undetermined. The CDR3 contains 15 residues. Germline V gene data show CDR1 as WNHNN and CDR2 as SYGVQD (reference sequence). V lost 8 bases, J lost 0 bases, and 16 bases lay in between. CDR3 nucleotides: TGCGCCAGCCGGGAGGACCGAAGATTGAACACTGAAGCTTTCTTT. It encodes CASREDRRLNTEAFF.

V is TRBV12-5 and J is TRBJ1-4; D gene uncertain. CDR3 length equals 13 residues. Germline V gene data show CDR1 as LGHNT and CDR2 as FRNRAP. The V gene lost 1 base and the J gene lost 5 bases, with 5 bases spanning the gap. CDR3: CASGLETNEKLFF. For the CDR3, the DNA is TGTGCTAGTGGTTTGGAAACGAATGAAAAACTGTTTTTT.

The CDR3 here is CASSPPNTEAFF. CDR3 DNA: TGTGCCAGCAGTCCCCCGAACACTGAAGCTTTCTTT. The rearrangement uses TRBV28 and TRBJ1-1, with no clear D. Germline CDR1 and CDR2: MDHEN and SYDVKM. V was cut by 5 bases and J by 1 base, with 5 bases left in between. CDR3 size: 12 residues.